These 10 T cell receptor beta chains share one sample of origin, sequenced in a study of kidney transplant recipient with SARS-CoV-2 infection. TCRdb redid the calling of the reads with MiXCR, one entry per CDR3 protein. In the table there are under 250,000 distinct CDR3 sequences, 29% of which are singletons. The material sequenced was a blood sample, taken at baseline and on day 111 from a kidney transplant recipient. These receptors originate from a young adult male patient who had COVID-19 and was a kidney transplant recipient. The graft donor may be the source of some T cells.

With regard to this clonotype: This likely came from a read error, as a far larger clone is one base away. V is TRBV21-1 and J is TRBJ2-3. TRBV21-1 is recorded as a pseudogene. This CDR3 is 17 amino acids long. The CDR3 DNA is TGTGCCAGCAGAGGGATCTTAGCTACAGTCACGCAAGATACGCAGTATTTT. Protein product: CASRGILATVTQDTQYF.

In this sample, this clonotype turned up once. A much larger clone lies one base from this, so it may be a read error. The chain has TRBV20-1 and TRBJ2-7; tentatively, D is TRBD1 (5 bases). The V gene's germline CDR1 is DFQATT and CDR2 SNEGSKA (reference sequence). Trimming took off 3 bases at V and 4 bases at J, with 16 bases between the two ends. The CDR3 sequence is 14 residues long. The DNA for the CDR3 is TGCAGTGCTAGTTTGGGGTCAGGGATATACGAGCAGTACTTC. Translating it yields CSASLGSGIYEQYF.

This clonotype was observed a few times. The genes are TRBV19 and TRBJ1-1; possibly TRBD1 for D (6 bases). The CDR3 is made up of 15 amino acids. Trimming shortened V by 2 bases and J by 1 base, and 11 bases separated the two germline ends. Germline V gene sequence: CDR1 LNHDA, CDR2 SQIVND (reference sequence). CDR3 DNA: TGTGCCAGTAGTATAACCGGAGGGGGGAACACTGAAGCTTTCTTT. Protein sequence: CASSITGGGNTEAFF.

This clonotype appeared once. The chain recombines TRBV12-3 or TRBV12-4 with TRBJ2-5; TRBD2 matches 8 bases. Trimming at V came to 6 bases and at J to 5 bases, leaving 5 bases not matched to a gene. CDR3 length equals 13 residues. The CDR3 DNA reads TGTGCCAGCAGATGGACTAGCCACGAGACCCAGTACTTC. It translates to CASRWTSHETQYF.

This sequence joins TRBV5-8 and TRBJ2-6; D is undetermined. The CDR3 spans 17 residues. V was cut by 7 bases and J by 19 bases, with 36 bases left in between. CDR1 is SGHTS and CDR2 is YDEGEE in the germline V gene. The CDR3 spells CASALGHPHKVGPTPTF. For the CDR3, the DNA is TGTGCCAGCGCACTCGGTCATCCACACAAAGTCGGGCCAACGCCTACTTTC.

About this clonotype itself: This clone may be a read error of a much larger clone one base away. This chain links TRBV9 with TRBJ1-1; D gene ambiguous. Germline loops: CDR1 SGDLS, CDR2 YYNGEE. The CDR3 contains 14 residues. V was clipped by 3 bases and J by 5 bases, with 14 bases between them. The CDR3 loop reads CASSAGRGWTEAFF. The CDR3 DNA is TGTGCCAGCAGCGCAGGACGGGGATGGACTGAAGCTTTCTTT.

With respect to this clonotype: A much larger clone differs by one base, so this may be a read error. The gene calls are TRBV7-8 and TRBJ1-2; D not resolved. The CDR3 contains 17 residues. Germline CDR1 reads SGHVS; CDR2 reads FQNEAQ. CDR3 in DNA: TGTGCCAGCAGCAAGGTAGAGTTTACCCGAAAGACCTATGGCCACACCTTC. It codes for CASSKVEFTRKTYGHTF.

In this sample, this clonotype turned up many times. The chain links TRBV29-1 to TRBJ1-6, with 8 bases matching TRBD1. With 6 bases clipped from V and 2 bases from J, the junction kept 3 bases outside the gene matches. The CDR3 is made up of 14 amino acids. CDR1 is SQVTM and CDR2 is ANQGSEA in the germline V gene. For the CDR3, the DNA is TGCAGCGTGCGACAGGGGCCCTATAATTCACCCCTCCACTTT. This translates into CSVRQGPYNSPLHF.

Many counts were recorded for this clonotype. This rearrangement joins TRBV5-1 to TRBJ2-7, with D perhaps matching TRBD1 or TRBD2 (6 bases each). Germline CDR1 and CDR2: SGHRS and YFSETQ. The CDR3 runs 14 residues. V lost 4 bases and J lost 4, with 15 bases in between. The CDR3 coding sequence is TGCGCCAGCAGCGAGGGGGGACCGTCTTACGAGCAGTACTTC. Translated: CASSEGGPSYEQYF.

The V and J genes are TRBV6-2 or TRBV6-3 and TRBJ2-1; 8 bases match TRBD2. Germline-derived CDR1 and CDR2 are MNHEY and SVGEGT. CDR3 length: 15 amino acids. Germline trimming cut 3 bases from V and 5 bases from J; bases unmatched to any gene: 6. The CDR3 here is CASSYSGGLNNEQFF. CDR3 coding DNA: TGTGCCAGCAGTTATTCGGGAGGGCTAAACAATGAGCAGTTCTTC.